A selection of T cell receptor beta chains follows, all from one sample in a study of control samples from healthy donors and cancer patients. Measured with immunoSEQ multiplex PCR; TCRdb has only the in-frame clones, and not every one. Here the sample spans approximately 150,000 clones, about 90% being singletons. The sequencing input was blood. The receptors here all came from a man younger than 35 in good health. CDR3s include the opening cysteine and the closing phenylalanine or tryptophan. Each record gives: D gene, clone size, J gene, V gene, CDR3 DNA, CDR3 protein. A D gene is named only where the DNA matches it firmly. Clone size is shown for a subset of rows, as once, few, many or a class of expanded clone.

>NA|NA|TRBJ2-5|TRBV30
TGTGCCTGGAGTCTTAGAGAGACCCAGTACTTC
CAWSLRETQYF
>TRBD2|once|TRBJ2-3|TRBV5-1
TGCGCCAGCAGCTTGGGGGTAGCGGGTTCCACAGATACGCAGTATTTT
CASSLGVAGSTDTQYF
>NA|NA|TRBJ2-7|TRBV6-2/TRBV6-3
TGTGCCAGCAGTACACCGGGACACAGAGGCTCCTACGAGCAGTACTTC
CASSTPGHRGSYEQYF
>TRBD1|NA|TRBJ2-2|TRBV3-1/TRBV3-2
TGTGCCAGCAGCTCGAGGGGGCTCACCGGGGAGCTGTTTTTT
CASSSRGLTGELFF
>NA|NA|TRBJ2-3|TRBV3-1/TRBV3-2
TGTGCCAGCAGCCAGCGGGGGCAAGATACGCAGTATTTT
CASSQRGQDTQYF
>NA|NA|TRBJ1-1|TRBV27
TGTGCCAGCAGGACACAGGGCGCTGGGGGCACTGAAGCTTTCTTT
CASRTQGAGGTEAFF
>TRBD2|NA|TRBJ2-3|TRBV7-6
TGTGCCAGCAGCTTGGGGATAGCGGGGGGCTCAGATACGCAGTATTTT
CASSLGIAGGSDTQYF
>NA|once|TRBJ1-2|TRBV9
TGTGCCAGCAGCGGGACCAGGGACCCAGGCATTGAGGGCTACACCTTC
CASSGTRDPGIEGYTF
>NA|NA|TRBJ2-2|TRBV14
TGTGCCAGCAGCCAAGCCGCAAGCAGTTCCTTTAACACCGGGGAGCTGTTTTTT
CASSQAASSSFNTGELFF
>TRBD1|once|TRBJ1-1|TRBV28
TGTGCCAGCAGTTTAGTCGCAGGGGGGGATGAAGCTTTCTTT
CASSLVAGGDEAFF
>TRBD1|NA|TRBJ2-7|TRBV7-9
TGTGCCAGCAGCTTAGGACAGGGTAGCCACGAGCAGTACTTC
CASSLGQGSHEQYF
>NA|NA|TRBJ2-7|TRBV7-9
TGTGCCAGCAGCTTAGCTACAGGGTCGGGAGAGCAGTACTTC
CASSLATGSGEQYF
>NA|NA|TRBJ1-4|TRBV4-3
TGCGCCAGCAGCCAAGAGGTCGGGTCGGAGAATGAAAAACTGTTTTTT
CASSQEVGSENEKLFF
>NA|NA|TRBJ2-2|TRBV6-5
TGTGCCAGCGGGCCCCGGGGGCACTGGACCGGGGAGCTGTTTTTT
CASGPRGHWTGELFF
>NA|NA|TRBJ1-2|TRBV30
TGTGCCTGGAGTGTCAGGCTAACCTATGGCTACACCTTC
CAWSVRLTYGYTF
>TRBD1|NA|TRBJ1-2|TRBV25-1
TGTGCCAGCAGTGAACATGTACTTGGGACAGGGGATGACTATGGCTACACCTTC
CASSEHVLGTGDDYGYTF
>NA|NA|TRBJ2-1|TRBV7-9
TGTGCCAGCAGCTTTCAACAGTACAATGAGCAGTTCTTC
CASSFQQYNEQFF
>TRBD2|NA|TRBJ2-3|TRBV4-3
TGCGCCAGCAGCCATTCTGGACTAGCGGGGGACACTAGCACAGATACGCAGTATTTT
CASSHSGLAGDTSTDTQYF
>NA|NA|TRBJ2-5|TRBV5-6
TGTGCCAGCAGCTCTGACAGAATACCAAGAGCGACCCAGTACTTC
CASSSDRIPRATQYF
>TRBD2|NA|TRBJ2-5|TRBV7-2
TGTGCCAGCAGCTTAGCGGCTAGCGGGTTCCAAGAGACCCAGTACTTC
CASSLAASGFQETQYF
>NA|once|TRBJ2-5|TRBV14
TGTGCCAGCAGCCATTCGCCCCCGCAGCGAGAGACCCAGTACTTC
CASSHSPPQRETQYF
>NA|NA|TRBJ1-2|TRBV15
TGTGCCACCAGCACCTTGGGGGCAGGGGTAAATGGCTATGGCTACACCTTC
CATSTLGAGVNGYGYTF
>TRBD1|NA|TRBJ1-5|TRBV7-2
TGTGCCAGCAGTTCGACAGGGGGCATGTGGCAGCCCCAGCATTTT
CASSSTGGMWQPQHF
>TRBD1|NA|TRBJ2-5|TRBV7-2
TGTGCCAGCAGCTTAGGAGGGGCGACAGGGCGAGAGACCCAGTACTTC
CASSLGGATGRETQYF
>NA|NA|TRBJ1-6|TRBV28
TGTGCCAGTGGGAGCTCCTATAATTCACCCCTCCACTTT
CASGSSYNSPLHF
>NA|NA|TRBJ2-7|TRBV27
TGTGCCAGCAGTTGGGGGGGCGGCGACGAGCAGTACTTC
CASSWGGGDEQYF
>NA|NA|TRBJ2-7|TRBV21-1
TGTGCCAGCACCCCCCCCCTAGCGGGGGCCCACTTCTTTTACGAGCAGTACTTC
CASTPPLAGAHFFYEQYF
>TRBD1|once|TRBJ1-1|TRBV7-6
TGTGCCAGCAGCTTGGGTACAGGGGGAATGAACACTGAAGCTTTCTTT
CASSLGTGGMNTEAFF
>NA|NA|TRBJ2-1|TRBV9
TGTGCCAGCAGCGTAGACTGGCACACCTACAATGAGCAGTTCTTC
CASSVDWHTYNEQFF
>TRBD1|NA|TRBJ2-1|TRBV5-4
TGTGCCAGCAGACCTGGGACAGGGTTACGGAATGAGCAGTTCTTC
CASRPGTGLRNEQFF
>TRBD1|NA|TRBJ1-1|TRBV5-1
TGCGCCAGCACCGTGGACAGGGGGGAAGAAGCTTTCTTT
CASTVDRGEEAFF
>TRBD1|NA|TRBJ2-3|TRBV28
TGTGCCAGCCGGGACAGACCCACAGATACGCAGTATTTT
CASRDRPTDTQYF
>NA|NA|TRBJ1-6|TRBV20-1
TGCAGTGCTAGTTTTATCCGGGACTCAAATTCACCCCTCCACTTT
CSASFIRDSNSPLHF
>NA|NA|TRBJ1-4|TRBV29-1
TGCAGCGTCGCCGCGTCGACTAATGAAAAACTGTTTTTT
CSVAASTNEKLFF
>NA|NA|TRBJ2-7|TRBV6-5
TGTGCCAGCAGTTACTCCAGACAGGCCACCTACGAGCAGTACTTC
CASSYSRQATYEQYF
>NA|NA|TRBJ2-3|TRBV7-9
TGTGCCAGCAGCTTCACAGGGACGGAACAGTATTTT
CASSFTGTEQYF
>NA|NA|TRBJ2-1|TRBV4-2
TGTGCCAGCAGCCCCACACGGCTAAATGAGCAGTTCTTC
CASSPTRLNEQFF
>NA|NA|TRBJ1-2|TRBV29-1
TGCAGCGTTGCAGGGGCGGGGTATGGCTACACCTTC
CSVAGAGYGYTF
>NA|NA|TRBJ1-5|TRBV24-1
TGTGCCACCAGTGTTTTCGGGACCGCTTTGTATCAGCCCCAGCATTTT
CATSVFGTALYQPQHF
>NA|few|TRBJ2-3|TRBV11-2
TGTGCCAGCAGCTTAGGTCAGGCAGATACGCAGTATTTT
CASSLGQADTQYF
>TRBD1|NA|TRBJ2-7|TRBV30
TGTGCCTGGGCCCCCGGGACAGGGTTCCGGTACGAGCAGTACTTC
CAWAPGTGFRYEQYF
>NA|NA|TRBJ2-7|TRBV7-2
TGTGCCAGCAGCTTAGTCGGGGGACCCTCCTACGAGCAGTACTTC
CASSLVGGPSYEQYF
>NA|NA|TRBJ2-3|TRBV5-5
TGTGCCAGCAGCTTTACCGGGTCCCTCCCAGATACGCAGTATTTT
CASSFTGSLPDTQYF
>NA|NA|TRBJ1-6|TRBV30
TGTGCCTGGAGTGTAGTATCCGGGAATTCACCCCTCCACTTT
CAWSVVSGNSPLHF
>NA|NA|TRBJ1-2|TRBV6-5
TGTGCCAGCAGTTACCTGGGACGGTCCTATGGCTACACCTTC
CASSYLGRSYGYTF
>TRBD1|NA|TRBJ2-1|TRBV7-3
TGTGCCAGCAGCTTAACGAGCACAGGGGGCATCAATGAGCAGTTCTTC
CASSLTSTGGINEQFF
>TRBD1|NA|TRBJ2-3|TRBV15
TGTGCCACCAGCTCAGGACAGGGGTTGGATACGCAGTATTTT
CATSSGQGLDTQYF
>NA|NA|TRBJ1-2|TRBV7-3
TGTGCCAGCAGCCCCTCCCAGGGATCTAGCTATGGCTACACCTTC
CASSPSQGSSYGYTF
>NA|NA|TRBJ1-1|TRBV5-4
TGTGCCAGCCGTCGGATCATGGAGGGGAACACTGAAGCTTTCTTT
CASRRIMEGNTEAFF
>NA|NA|TRBJ2-7|TRBV21-1
TGTGCCAGCAGCACACGGGGGGACAGAGTCTACGAGCAGTACTTC
CASSTRGDRVYEQYF
>TRBD2|NA|TRBJ2-5|TRBV30
TGTGCCTGGAGTATTACCGACGCGGGGGGCCTCCACTTC
CAWSITDAGGLHF
>NA|NA|TRBJ1-1|TRBV19
TGTGCCACCAAGGGACTGACGAACACTGAAGCTTTCTTT
CATKGLTNTEAFF